This T cell receptor beta chain emerged from a study of cytomegalovirus exposure and HLA in healthy donors. Overall study results and limits: Altogether, 170 or so TCR beta chains were recorded as cytomegalovirus-associated. Roughly uniform depth of sequencing across donors was assumed in presence/absence analyses.

PCR primers comprised 60 Vbeta and 13 Jbeta primers. Libraries were prepared by immunoSEQ multiplex PCR; TCRdb keeps only in-frame clonotypes and omits some of them. This repertoire includes more than 130,000 clones. Details on this clone: Its antigen remains unknown.

The CDR3 is made up of 13 amino acids. CDR1 is MNHNY and CDR2 is SVGAGI in the germline V gene (reference sequence). The sequence derives from a middle-aged man in good health and CMV-seronegative. Sequencing used PBMCs. V gene TRBV6-6 combines with J gene TRBJ2-5; possible D gene TRBD2, 6 bases. Matching the DNA end better, TRBJ2-7 makes the J call doubtful. The CDR3 region has the DNA TGTGCCAGCAGTTACTCGATGGAGGGCGAGCAGTACTTC. As protein: CASSYSMEGEQYF.